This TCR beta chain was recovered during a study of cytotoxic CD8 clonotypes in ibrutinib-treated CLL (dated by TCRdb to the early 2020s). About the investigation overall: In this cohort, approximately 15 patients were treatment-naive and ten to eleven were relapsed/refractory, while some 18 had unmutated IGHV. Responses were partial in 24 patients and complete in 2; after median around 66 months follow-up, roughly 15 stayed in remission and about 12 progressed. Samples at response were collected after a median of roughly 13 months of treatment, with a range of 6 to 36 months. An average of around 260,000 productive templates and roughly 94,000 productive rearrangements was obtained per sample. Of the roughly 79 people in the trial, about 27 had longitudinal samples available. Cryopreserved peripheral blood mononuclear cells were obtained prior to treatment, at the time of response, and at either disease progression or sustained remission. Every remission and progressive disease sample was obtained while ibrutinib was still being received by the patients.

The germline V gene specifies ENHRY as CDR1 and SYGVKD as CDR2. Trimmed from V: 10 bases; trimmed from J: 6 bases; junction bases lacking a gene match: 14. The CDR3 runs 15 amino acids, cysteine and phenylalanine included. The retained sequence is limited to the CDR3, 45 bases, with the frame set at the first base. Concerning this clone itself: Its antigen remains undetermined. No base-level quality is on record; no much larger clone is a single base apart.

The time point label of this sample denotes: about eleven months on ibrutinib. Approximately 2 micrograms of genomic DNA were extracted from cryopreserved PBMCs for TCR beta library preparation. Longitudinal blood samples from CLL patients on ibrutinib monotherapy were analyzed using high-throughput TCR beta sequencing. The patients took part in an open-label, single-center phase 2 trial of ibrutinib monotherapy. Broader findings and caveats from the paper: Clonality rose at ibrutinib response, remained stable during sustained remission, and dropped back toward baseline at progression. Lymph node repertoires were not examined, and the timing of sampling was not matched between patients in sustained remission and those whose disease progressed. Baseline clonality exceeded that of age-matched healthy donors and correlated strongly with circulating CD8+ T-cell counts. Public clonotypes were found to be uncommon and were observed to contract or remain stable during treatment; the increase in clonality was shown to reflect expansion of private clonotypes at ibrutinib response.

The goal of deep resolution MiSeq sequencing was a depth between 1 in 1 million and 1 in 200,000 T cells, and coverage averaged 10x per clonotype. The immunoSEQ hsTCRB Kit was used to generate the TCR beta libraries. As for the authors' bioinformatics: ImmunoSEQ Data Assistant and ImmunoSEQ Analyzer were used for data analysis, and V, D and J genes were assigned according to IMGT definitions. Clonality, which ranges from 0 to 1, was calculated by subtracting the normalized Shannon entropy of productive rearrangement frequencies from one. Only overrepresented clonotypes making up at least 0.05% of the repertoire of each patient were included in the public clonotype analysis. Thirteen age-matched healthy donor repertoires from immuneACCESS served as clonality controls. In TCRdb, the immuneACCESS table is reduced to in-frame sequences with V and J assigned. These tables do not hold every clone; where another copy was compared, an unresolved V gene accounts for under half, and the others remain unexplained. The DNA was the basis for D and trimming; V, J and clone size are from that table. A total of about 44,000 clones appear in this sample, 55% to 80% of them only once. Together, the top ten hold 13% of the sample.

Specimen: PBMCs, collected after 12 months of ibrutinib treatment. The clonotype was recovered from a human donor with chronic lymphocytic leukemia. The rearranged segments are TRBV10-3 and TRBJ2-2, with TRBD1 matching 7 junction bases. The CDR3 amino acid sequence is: CASKPGTVLSGELFF. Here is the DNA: TGTGCCAGCAAACCCGGGACAGTACTATCCGGGGAGCTGTTTTTT.